Many counts were recorded for the clone carrying this TCR beta chain. One entry per CDR3 protein results from TCRdb running MiXCR on the 5' RACE reads. This sample yields roughly 27,000 distinct CDR3 sequences, of which around 5% are seen a single time; under 50% belongs to the top ten. This record belongs to a study of T cells after yellow fever vaccination. The germline gives CDR1 SGHRS, CDR2 YFSETQ. The CDR3 is made up of 17 amino acids. The V end was cut by 1 base, the J end by 8 bases, with 22 bases between. Specimen: CD8+ T cells sorted from PBMCs, collected 10 days after the yellow fever booster vaccination. The chain combines TRBV5-1 with TRBJ1-5; perhaps TRBD1 as D (5 bases). The TCR comes from a man aged 30 to 39 who received the YFV17D yellow fever vaccine. Written as DNA, the CDR3 is TGCGCCAGCAGCTTGTTCGAATCGACTGACAGTCCGGAGCCCCAGCATTTT. It encodes CASSLFESTDSPEPQHF.